One and the same sample provided the 14 T cell receptor beta chains below, sequenced in a study of shared clonotypes between healthy human individuals. Libraries were prepared by immunoSEQ multiplex PCR; TCRdb keeps only in-frame clonotypes and omits some of them. The profile covers some 2,500,000 clones, with less than 95% appearing a single time and approximately 0.39% taken by the ten largest. The sample taken for sequencing was naive CD4+ T cells from PBMCs. Subset in this sample: CD45RA+ positively selected. Receptors originate from a man aged 18 to 29 in good health. Some clones in this sample may be carry-over from other donors' samples.

The CDR3 DNA sequence: TGTGCCAGCAGTGAGCGAGGGAGTAACGTCGATACGCAGTATTTT. This codes for CASSERGSNVDTQYF. J is TRBJ2-3 and V is TRBV6-1; tentative D call: TRBD2 (5 bases). Looked up from germline, CDR1 is MNHNS and CDR2 is SASEGT. V lost 3 bases and J 6 bases, leaving 16 bases between the germline ends. The CDR3 runs to 15 residues.

This chain joins TRBV5-5 and TRBJ2-6, with D perhaps TRBD1 or TRBD2 (5 bases each). This CDR3 contains 15 residues. V was clipped by 4 bases and J by 4 bases, with 12 bases between them. The V gene's germline CDR1 is SGHKS and CDR2 YYEKEE (reference sequence). In DNA, the CDR3 is TGTGCCAGCAGCCCAGGGCGGGCAGGGGCCAACGTCCTGACTTTC. Translating gives CASSPGRAGANVLTF. Based on the CDR3 plus reference TRBV5-5 and TRBJ2-6, the full variable domain is DAGVTQSPTHLIKTRGQQVTLRCSPISGHKSVSWYQQVLGQGPQFIFQYYEKEERGRGNFPDRFSARQFPNYSSELNVNALLLGDSALYLCASSPGRAGANVLTFGAGSRLTVL.

Concerning this clone itself: This sample includes further DNA sequences coding for the same CDR3. This chain joins TRBV9 and TRBJ2-7; 9 nucleotides agree with TRBD2. V shed 0 bases and J 3 bases; nucleotides not matched to a gene: 4. Germline V gives CDR1 SGDLS, CDR2 YYNGEE. CDR3 length equals 15 residues. The CDR3 loop reads CASSVGLAVNYEQYF. The CDR3, as DNA: TGTGCCAGCAGCGTAGGACTAGCGGTAAACTACGAGCAGTACTTC.

The chain couples TRBV5-1 to TRBJ2-3; unclear D gene. The CDR3 loop spans 19 amino acids. The V gene lost 6 bases and the J gene lost 0 bases, with 26 bases spanning the gap. Germline V gene sequence: CDR1 SGHRS, CDR2 YFSETQ. CDR3 in amino acids: CASTPFFKGLQTSTDTQYF. The DNA for the CDR3 is TGCGCCAGCACCCCTTTCTTCAAAGGGCTGCAGACTAGCACAGATACGCAGTATTTT.

The rearrangement joins TRBV10-1 to TRBJ2-5; D is unresolved. Trimming took off 5 bases at V and 5 bases at J, with 18 bases between the two ends. This CDR3 has 15 amino acids. Germline V gene data show CDR1 as WNHNN and CDR2 as SYGVQD (reference sequence). CDR3 DNA: TGCGCCAGCAGTACGCGTCATAAGGAAGGGGAGACCCAGTACTTC. It yields the protein CASSTRHKEGETQYF.

This chain joins TRBV15 and TRBJ2-3; D perhaps matches TRBD2 (7 bases). V shed 1 base and J shed 0 bases, with 14 bases lying between them. Germline CDR1 is LNHNV and CDR2 is YYDKDF (reference sequence). This CDR3 spans 17 amino acids. CDR3 sequence (DNA): TGTGCCACCAGCAGAGGCAGGAGCGGGACAAGCACAGATACGCAGTATTTT. Residues: CATSRGRSGTSTDTQYF. The whole variable domain, filled in from reference TRBV15 and TRBJ2-3, reads DAMVIQNPRYQVTQFGKPVTLSCSQTLNHNVMYWYQQKSSQAPKLLFHYYDKDFNNEADTPDNFQSRRPNTSFCFLDIRSPGLGDTAMYLCATSRGRSGTSTDTQYFGPGTRLTVL.

This clone was detected once. The CDR3 here is CASRDYLEQFF. The CDR3 nucleotides read TGTGCCAGCAGAGACTATTTAGAGCAGTTCTTC. The chain joins TRBV28 to TRBJ2-1, with a tentative D call TRBD2 (5 bases). Per germline, CDR1 MDHEN and CDR2 SYDVKM. The CDR3 totals 11 residues. V gave up 6 bases and J gave up 10 bases, with 10 bases separating them.

The rearrangement links TRBV7-6 to TRBJ2-3, with 11 bases that match TRBD2. In germline, CDR1 is SGHVS, CDR2 FNYEAQ. The CDR3 is 18 residues long. V shed 5 bases, J shed 0 bases, and the junction held 10 bases outside the gene matches. The chain's CDR3 is CASSRLAGRGNSTDTQYF. The DNA of the CDR3 is TGTGCCAGCAGCCGACTAGCGGGGAGGGGCAATAGCACAGATACGCAGTATTTT.

A word on this clone: The identical CDR3 is also encoded by other nucleotide sequences in the sample. This chain connects TRBV6-6 to TRBJ2-5; D possibly matches TRBD1 or TRBD2 (5 bases each). V was clipped by 5 bases and J by 1 base, with 8 bases between them. Germline CDR1 MNHNY, CDR2 SVGAGI (reference sequence). The CDR3 has 13 residues. In DNA form, the CDR3 reads TGTGCCAGCAGTCGGGACGGCCAAGAGACCCAGTACTTC. Its translation is CASSRDGQETQYF.

The chain links TRBV18 to TRBJ2-5; D could derive from TRBD1 or TRBD2 (8 bases each). The germline V gene encodes CDR1 KGHSH and CDR2 LQKENI. Trimming cost V 3 bases and J 1 base, with 15 bases left between them. The CDR3 length is 16 residues. The CDR3: CASSPRTGTSQETQYF. The CDR3 DNA sequence: TGTGCCAGCTCACCCAGGACAGGGACTAGCCAAGAGACCCAGTACTTC.

This chain links TRBV6-4 with TRBJ1-4; D is unresolved. The CDR3 consists of 14 residues. CDR1 MRHNA and CDR2 SNTAGT come from the germline V gene. Trimming shortened V by 2 bases and J by 8 bases, and 12 bases separated the two germline ends. CDR3 sequence reads: CASSDPTPPEKLFF. The CDR3 DNA reads as TGTGCCAGCAGTGACCCCACACCCCCAGAAAAACTGTTTTTT.

This chain uses TRBV5-5 with TRBJ2-7, with 9 bases fitting TRBD1. Germline CDR1 is SGHKS and CDR2 is YYEKEE (reference sequence). This CDR3 has 14 residues. The V segment lost 4 bases and the J segment 5 bases; nucleotides outside the gene matches: 7. CDR3: CASSPGTGPHEQYF. Here the CDR3 DNA reads TGTGCCAGCAGCCCGGGGACAGGGCCCCACGAGCAGTACTTC. The whole variable domain, remainder taken from reference TRBV5-5 and TRBJ2-7, is DAGVTQSPTHLIKTRGQQVTLRCSPISGHKSVSWYQQVLGQGPQFIFQYYEKEERGRGNFPDRFSARQFPNYSSELNVNALLLGDSALYLCASSPGTGPHEQYFGPGTRLTVT.

CDR3 residues: CASSPRQGINEQFF. DNA of the CDR3: TGTGCCAGCAGCCCTAGACAGGGTATTAATGAGCAGTTCTTC. J is TRBJ2-1 and V is TRBV7-2, with 7 positions matching TRBD1. The CDR3 runs to 14 residues. Germline V gene data show CDR1 as SGHTA and CDR2 as FQGNSA. V shed 5 bases, J shed 7 bases, and the junction held 8 bases outside the gene matches.

The chain links TRBV5-8 to TRBJ2-7; the match to TRBD1 covers 8 bases. CDR1 is SGHTS, CDR2 YDEGEE, per germline. CDR3 length equals 16 residues. The V gene end was trimmed by 4 bases and the J gene end by 5 bases; junction bases not matched to a gene: 14. The CDR3 coding sequence is TGTGCCAGCAGCCTCTACGGACAGGGCTGGCAGGACGAGCAGTACTTC. Translated, it gives CASSLYGQGWQDEQYF.